This T cell receptor beta chain was obtained from a study of blood T cell repertoires in COVID-19. Study-level information: Whether acute or convalescent, the COVID-19 samples came from the United States, Italy and Spain. From T cells, B-cell-depleted T cells, or PBMCs came the material, which was cDNA or gDNA.

V was clipped by 4 bases and J by 4 bases, with 19 bases between them. The CDR3 is made up of 16 amino acids. The germline V gene has CDR1 SGHTA and CDR2 FQGTGA. Original analysis: Reference gene primer amplification gave nucleated cell count estimates. Assay: immunoSEQ multiplex PCR; the TCRdb copy retains only in-frame clones and omits some. V and J calls and clone size follow that table, whereas D and trimming were derived from the DNA. This table has about 330,000 clones, roughly 88% appearing once. This chain links TRBV7-3 with TRBJ1-2; possible D gene TRBD1, 6 bases. This clonotype originated in a woman in her forties or fifties with acute or convalescent COVID-19. Sequenced material: peripheral blood. The CDR3 protein is CASSSRITGTSYGYTF. The CDR3 coding sequence is TGTGCCAGCAGCTCCAGAATTACCGGGACATCCTATGGCTACACCTTC.